These 5 T cell receptor beta chains originate from one sample sequenced in a study of OX40 agonist ivuxolimab in advanced cancers. Measured with immunoSEQ multiplex PCR; TCRdb has only the in-frame clones, and not every one. The sample consists of about 62,000 clones, 88% of them appearing once. The starting material was CD4+ or CD8+ T cells sorted from blood, obtained in a trial of the OX40 agonist ivuxolimab. The receptors come from an adult with an advanced solid tumor such as melanoma, head and neck, liver or kidney cancer.

The chain combines TRBV9 with TRBJ2-1; D gene unclear. Germline lookup yields CDR1 SGDLS and CDR2 YYNGEE. With 2 bases removed from V and 4 bases from J, the gap between germline ends came to 4 bases. This CDR3 contains 12 residues. The CDR3 here is CASSVTYNEQFF. The CDR3 coding sequence is TGTGCCAGCAGCGTCACGTACAATGAGCAGTTCTTC.

The genes are TRBV4-1 and TRBJ2-3; TRBD2 agrees at 10 bases. Germline V CDR1 and CDR2: MGHRA, YSYEKL. The CDR3 covers 17 residues. J gave up 3 bases and V 3 bases, and 9 bases lay outside the gene matches. The CDR3 nucleotides are TGCGCCAGCAGCCAGGCTAGCGGGGGTTGGGCAACAGATACGCAGTATTTT. Amino acid sequence: CASSQASGGWATDTQYF.

CDR3: CASSQRVEQFF. CDR3 sequence (DNA): TGTGCCAGCAGCCAGAGGGTTGAGCAGTTCTTC. This rearrangement joins TRBV14 to TRBJ2-1; TRBD2 is a possible D gene (5 bases). V dropped 3 bases and J dropped 9 bases, with 6 bases sitting between them. The germline gives CDR1 SGHDN, CDR2 FVKESK. There are 11 residues in the CDR3.

The rearrangement uses TRBV19 and TRBJ1-2; 10 bases match TRBD1. The CDR3 has 17 amino acids. Per the germline V gene, CDR1 is LNHDA and CDR2 is SQIVND (reference sequence). V was pared by 3 bases and J by 2 bases, with 9 bases of the junction left unmatched. The DNA for the CDR3 is TGTGCCAGTAGTATGGAGACAGGGGGCGCCAAAAACTATGGCTACACCTTC. It yields the protein CASSMETGGAKNYGYTF.

The gene calls are TRBV12-5 and TRBJ2-1; tentatively, D is TRBD1 or TRBD2 (5 bases each). CDR1 and CDR2 (germline): LGHNT, FRNRAP. V was clipped by 1 base and J by 8 bases, with 15 bases between them. This CDR3 comprises 15 residues. The CDR3 sequence is CASGLAGPGVHEQFF. In DNA, the CDR3 is TGTGCTAGTGGTTTGGCGGGGCCCGGCGTCCATGAGCAGTTCTTC.